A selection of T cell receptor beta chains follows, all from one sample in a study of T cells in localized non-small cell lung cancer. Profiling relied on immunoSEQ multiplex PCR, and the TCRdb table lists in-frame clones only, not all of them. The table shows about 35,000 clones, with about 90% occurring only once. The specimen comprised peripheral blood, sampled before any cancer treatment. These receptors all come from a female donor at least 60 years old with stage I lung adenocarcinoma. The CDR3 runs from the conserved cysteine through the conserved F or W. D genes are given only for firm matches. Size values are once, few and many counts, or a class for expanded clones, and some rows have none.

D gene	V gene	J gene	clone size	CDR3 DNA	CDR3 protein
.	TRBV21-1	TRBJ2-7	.	TGTGCCAGCAGCAAAGGATCGCGGACAGTTCAATCAGAGCAGTACTTC	CASSKGSRTVQSEQYF
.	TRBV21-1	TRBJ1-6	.	TGTGCCAGCAGAGAAATAGGAGGGGGAATAGATAATTCACCCCTCCACTTT	CASREIGGGIDNSPLHF
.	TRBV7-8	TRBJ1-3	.	TGTGCCAGCAGCTCAAGAAGTACCGGGAGAAGCGACTCTGGAAACACCATATATTTT	CASSSRSTGRSDSGNTIYF
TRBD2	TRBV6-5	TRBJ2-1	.	TGTGCCAGCAGTTCCCCTAGCGGGGGGGCCAGTAGGTTCTTC	CASSSPSGGASRFF
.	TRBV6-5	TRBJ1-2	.	TGTGCCACCGTCAAAGGGTATGGCTACACCTTC	CATVKGYGYTF
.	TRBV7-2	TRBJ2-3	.	TGTGCCAGCAGCGCCACAGGCGGGCAGGGTGGGGATACGCAGTATTTT	CASSATGGQGGDTQYF
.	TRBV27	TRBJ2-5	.	TGTGCCAGCGGGCACTACCAGGGGACCCAGTACTTC	CASGHYQGTQYF
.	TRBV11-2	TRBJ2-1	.	TGTGCCAGCAGCCCGACCTACAATGAGCAGTTCTTC	CASSPTYNEQFF
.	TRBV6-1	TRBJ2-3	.	TGTGCCACTAAGGGTGGTATCTCCACAGATACGCAGTATTTT	CATKGGISTDTQYF
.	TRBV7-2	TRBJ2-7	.	TGTGCCAGCAGCTTAGCGCTGCTTGGCGGGCAGTACTTC	CASSLALLGGQYF
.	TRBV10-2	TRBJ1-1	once	TGCGCCAGCAGTGAGGTTCAGGCTGAAGCTTTCTTT	CASSEVQAEAFF
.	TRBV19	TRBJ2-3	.	TGTGCCAGTAGTATCGGCGGGCTACCCGACACAGATACGCAGTATTTT	CASSIGGLPDTDTQYF
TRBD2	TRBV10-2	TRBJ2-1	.	TGCGCCAGCAATCATCCGGGACTAGCGGGGGGGCCCTACAATGAGCAGTTCTTC	CASNHPGLAGGPYNEQFF
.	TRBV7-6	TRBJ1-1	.	TGTGCCATCACGGACGAAATCAAGGCTTTCTTT	CAITDEIKAFF
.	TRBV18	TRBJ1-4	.	TGTGCCAGCTCACCACGAGCTCGACTAACTAATGAAAAACTGTTTTTT	CASSPRARLTNEKLFF
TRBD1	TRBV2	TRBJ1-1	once	TGTGCCAGCAGCGACAGGGGGGCGGACACTGAAGCTTTCTTT	CASSDRGADTEAFF
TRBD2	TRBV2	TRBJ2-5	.	TGTGCCAGCAGTGAGCTGACTAGCGGGGGGAGCCAAGAGACCCAGTACTTC	CASSELTSGGSQETQYF
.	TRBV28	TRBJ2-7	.	TGTGCCAGCAGTTTCGACGAGCAGTACTTC	CASSFDEQYF
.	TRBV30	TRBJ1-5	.	TGTGCCTGGAAGAACAGGGGCAATCAGCCCCAGCATTTT	CAWKNRGNQPQHF
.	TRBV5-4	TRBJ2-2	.	TGTGCCAGCCATCTGGGGATGAACACCGGGGAGCTGTTTTTT	CASHLGMNTGELFF
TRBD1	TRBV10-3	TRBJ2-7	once	TGTGCCATCAGTGAGACGGGACAGCCGAGCTCCTACGAGCAGTACTTC	CAISETGQPSSYEQYF
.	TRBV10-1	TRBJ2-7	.	TGCGCCAGCAGTGAGTCACACAGCCCAAGGTACGAGCAGTACTTC	CASSESHSPRYEQYF
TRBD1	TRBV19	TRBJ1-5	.	TGTGCCAGTAGGCTCGACAGGGTTGGCAATCAGCCCCAGCATTTT	CASRLDRVGNQPQHF
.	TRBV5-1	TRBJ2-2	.	TGCGCCAGCAGCTTGGCCGTTGGACAGACCGGGGAGCTGTTTTTT	CASSLAVGQTGELFF
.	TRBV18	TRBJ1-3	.	TGTGCCAGCTCTCGCCCCCGGGACTCTGGGGGAAACACCATATATTTT	CASSRPRDSGGNTIYF
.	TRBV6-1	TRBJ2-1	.	TGTGCCAGCACCACGGGGCCTTATAACAATGAGCAGTTCTTC	CASTTGPYNNEQFF
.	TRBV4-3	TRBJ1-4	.	TGCGCCAGCAGCCAAGATGGAGGGATTAATGAAAAACTGTTTTTT	CASSQDGGINEKLFF
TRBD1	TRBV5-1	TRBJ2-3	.	TGCGCCAGCAGCTTGGTTCAGGGGGCTTACGATACGCAGTATTTT	CASSLVQGAYDTQYF
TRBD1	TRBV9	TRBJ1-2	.	TGTGCCAGCAGCCCGGGGACAGGGAATGCTGGCTACACCTTC	CASSPGTGNAGYTF
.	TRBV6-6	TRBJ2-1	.	TGTGCCAGCACCCCGTTACAGGGTCACGGGTTCTTC	CASTPLQGHGFF
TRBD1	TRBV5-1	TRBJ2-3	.	TGCGCCAGCACGACAGGGGGATTCACAGATACGCAGTATTTT	CASTTGGFTDTQYF
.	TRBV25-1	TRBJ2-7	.	TGTGCCAGCAAAGGCAGCCTCTACGAGCAGTACTTC	CASKGSLYEQYF
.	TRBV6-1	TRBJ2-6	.	TGTGCCAGCAGTGAATCTGGGGCCAACGTCCTGACTTTC	CASSESGANVLTF
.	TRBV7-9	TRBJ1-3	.	TGTGCCAGCAGCTTATGGCAGAGCTCTGGAAACACCATATATTTT	CASSLWQSSGNTIYF
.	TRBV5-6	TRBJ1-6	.	TGTGCCAGCAGCTTGAAAGCACTCCCCCCCTCACCCCTCCACTTT	CASSLKALPPSPLHF
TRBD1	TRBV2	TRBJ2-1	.	TGTGCCAGCACTGGACAGGGTAATGAGCAGTTCTTC	CASTGQGNEQFF